Below, 17 T cell receptor beta chains from the same sample are listed, as sequenced in a study of shared clonotypes between healthy human individuals. Selected positively for CCR7 and CD45RO-negative, naive CD8 cells excluded terminally differentiated effector memory CD45RA+ cells. TCRdb's copy holds only in-frame clones and misses some; the assay was immunoSEQ multiplex PCR. There are around 600,000 clones in the sample; roughly 96% occur only once, and 0.11% lies in the top ten. Source material: naive CD8+ T cells sorted from blood. These receptors all stem from a woman aged 30 to 39 in good health.

V and J are TRBV9 and TRBJ2-7; possible D gene TRBD2, 7 bases. Trimming cost V 2 bases and J 3 bases, with 15 bases left between them. In germline, CDR1 is SGDLS, CDR2 YYNGEE. The CDR3 has 15 amino acids. In DNA, the CDR3 is TGTGCCAGCAGCGTTGGGGGGGCTTTTATCTACGAGCAGTACTTC. As protein: CASSVGGAFIYEQYF.

The rearrangement uses TRBV29-1 and TRBJ1-2; 9 nucleotides match TRBD1. The V segment lost 1 base and the J segment 4 bases; nucleotides outside the gene matches: 7. Germline V gives CDR1 SQVTM, CDR2 ANQGSEA. This CDR3 is built from 15 residues. For the CDR3, the DNA is TGCAGCGTTGAAGGTGTGGACAGGGGTTTCTATGGCTACACCTTC. This translates into CSVEGVDRGFYGYTF.

This clone came up once. V is TRBV7-2 and J is TRBJ1-2; tentatively, D is TRBD1 (5 bases). CDR1 is SGHTA and CDR2 is FQGNSA in the germline V gene. This CDR3 is 13 amino acids long. Trimming stripped 3 bases from V and 4 bases from J, with 9 bases between. CDR3 in amino acids: CASSLGLSYGYTF. The CDR3 DNA follows: TGTGCCAGCAGCTTGGGGCTGAGCTATGGCTACACCTTC.

This chain links TRBV5-1 with TRBJ2-5; TRBD2 matches 11 bases. The V segment lost 3 bases and the J segment 3 bases; nucleotides outside the gene matches: 1. In germline, CDR1 is SGHRS, CDR2 YFSETQ. CDR3 length: 14 amino acids. The CDR3 DNA reads TGCGCCAGCAGCTCGGGACTAGCGGAAGAGACCCAGTACTTC. Its protein is CASSSGLAEETQYF.

The chain has TRBV7-2 and TRBJ2-7, with D perhaps TRBD1 (5 bases). The V gene lost 1 base and the J gene lost 2 bases, with 12 bases spanning the gap. Germline CDR1 reads SGHTA; CDR2 reads FQGNSA. The CDR3 covers 15 residues. Here the CDR3 DNA reads TGTGCCAGCAGCTTAGGGGGCGGTCCCACCTACGAGCAGTACTTC. Translation gives CASSLGGGPTYEQYF.

The V and J genes are TRBV9 and TRBJ2-3, with D perhaps assigned TRBD1 or TRBD2 (6 bases each). Germline V gene lookup returns CDR1 SGDLS and CDR2 YYNGEE. V shed 0 bases and J shed 1 base, with 9 bases lying between them. The CDR3 covers 15 residues. Here the CDR3 reads CASSVEGGRTDTQYF. The CDR3 nucleotides read TGTGCCAGCAGCGTAGAGGGGGGACGCACAGATACGCAGTATTTT.

V usage is TRBV5-4 and J usage is TRBJ2-1; unclear D gene. Germline V gives CDR1 SGHNT, CDR2 YYREEE (reference sequence). This CDR3 contains 11 residues. Between the trimmed V and J ends, which lost 7 bases and 7 bases, there was a span of 9 bases. The CDR3 DNA is TGTGCCAGCCAGAATATGAATGAGCAGTTCTTC. Translation gives CASQNMNEQFF.

The chain links TRBV13 to TRBJ2-1, with a possible D match to TRBD1 (5 bases). There are 17 residues in the CDR3. V was trimmed by 3 bases and J by 7 bases, leaving 22 bases between them. The germline V gene has CDR1 PRHDT and CDR2 FYEKMQ (reference sequence). The CDR3 DNA is TGTGCCAGCAGCTTTAGTTCCTTCCCGGCGCCAGGGAATGAGCAGTTCTTC. As protein: CASSFSSFPAPGNEQFF.

The chain recombines TRBV27 with TRBJ1-1; no clear D gene. In germline, CDR1 is MNHEY, CDR2 SMNVEV (reference sequence). V was cut by 2 bases and J by 2 bases, with 15 bases left in between. The CDR3 loop spans 16 amino acids. CDR3 in DNA: TGTGCCAGCAGTTTAAACATTAAAACAGTCAACACTGAAGCTTTCTTT. Translating it yields CASSLNIKTVNTEAFF.

V and J are TRBV15 and TRBJ1-5; TRBD1 is a possible D gene (6 bases). The CDR3 runs 18 residues. Germline V gene sequence: CDR1 LNHNV, CDR2 YYDKDF (reference sequence). V was clipped by 5 bases and J by 2 bases, with 22 bases between them. This chain's CDR3 is CATSPGLEMDSGNQPQHF. CDR3 bases: TGTGCCACCAGCCCGGGATTGGAGATGGACAGCGGCAATCAGCCCCAGCATTTT.

For this clone: Other DNA sequences within the sample encode an identical CDR3. V usage is TRBV5-6 and J usage is TRBJ2-7, with D possibly being TRBD1 (6 bases). The germline V gene has CDR1 SGHDT and CDR2 YYEEEE. This CDR3 is 13 amino acids long. V lost 4 bases and J lost 1, with 9 bases in between. The DNA of the CDR3 is TGTGCCAGCAGCAGAGACAGGTCCTACGAGCAGTACTTC. It is translated as CASSRDRSYEQYF.

Here the CDR3 DNA reads TGTGCCAGCAGTTTATCATCAGGTTGGAATGAGCAGTTCTTC. Protein product: CASSLSSGWNEQFF. The rearrangement joins TRBV27 to TRBJ2-1; D gene unclear. The CDR3 runs 14 residues. V lost 0 bases and J lost 7, with 10 bases in between. Germline CDR1 reads MNHEY; CDR2 reads SMNVEV (reference sequence).

V gene TRBV2 combines with J gene TRBJ2-7; 11 bases agree with TRBD1. The germline V gene has CDR1 SNHLY and CDR2 FYNNEI. Trimming cost V 6 bases and J 6 bases; bases outside gene matches: 7. This CDR3 region has 14 residues. Written as DNA, the CDR3 is TGTGCCAGCAGCCCGGGACAGGGGGTACGCGAGCAGTACTTC. This sequence encodes CASSPGQGVREQYF.

The chain links TRBV7-6 to TRBJ2-2; either TRBD1 or TRBD2 may fit D (5 bases each). Trimming removed 0 bases from V and 5 bases from J, with 13 bases in between. The germline CDR1 and CDR2 sequences are SGHVS and FNYEAQ. The CDR3 is 16 amino acids. The CDR3 here is CASSLAQGWGTGELFF. DNA for the CDR3: TGTGCCAGCAGCTTAGCGCAGGGCTGGGGGACCGGGGAGCTGTTTTTT.

This chain connects TRBV28 to TRBJ1-2, with TRBD1 matching 12 bases. CDR3 length: 16 amino acids. After removal of 5 bases from V and 4 bases from J, the junction contained 8 bases not matched to a gene. CDR1 and CDR2 from the germline V gene are MDHEN and SYDVKM. The CDR3 spells CASSPRGTGGGYGYTF. The CDR3 nucleotides are TGTGCCAGCAGTCCAAGGGGGACAGGGGGCGGCTATGGCTACACCTTC.

The chain joins TRBV5-6 to TRBJ2-1, with 11 bases aligning to TRBD1. The CDR3 loop spans 15 amino acids. CDR1 and CDR2 from the germline V gene are SGHDT and YYEEEE. After removal of 6 bases from V and 1 base from J, the junction contained 3 bases not matched to a gene. The CDR3 DNA sequence: TGTGCCAGCAAGGACAGGGGGCTATCCTACAATGAGCAGTTCTTC. Encoded protein: CASKDRGLSYNEQFF.

The chain employs TRBV2 and TRBJ2-3, with a possible D match to TRBD2 (5 bases). Trimming took 7 bases from V and 0 from J, leaving 8 bases between them. Germline V gene data show CDR1 as SNHLY and CDR2 as FYNNEI. The CDR3 covers 13 residues. CDR3 DNA: TGTGCCAGCATTGCTAGCAGCACAGATACGCAGTATTTT. The encoded protein is CASIASSTDTQYF.